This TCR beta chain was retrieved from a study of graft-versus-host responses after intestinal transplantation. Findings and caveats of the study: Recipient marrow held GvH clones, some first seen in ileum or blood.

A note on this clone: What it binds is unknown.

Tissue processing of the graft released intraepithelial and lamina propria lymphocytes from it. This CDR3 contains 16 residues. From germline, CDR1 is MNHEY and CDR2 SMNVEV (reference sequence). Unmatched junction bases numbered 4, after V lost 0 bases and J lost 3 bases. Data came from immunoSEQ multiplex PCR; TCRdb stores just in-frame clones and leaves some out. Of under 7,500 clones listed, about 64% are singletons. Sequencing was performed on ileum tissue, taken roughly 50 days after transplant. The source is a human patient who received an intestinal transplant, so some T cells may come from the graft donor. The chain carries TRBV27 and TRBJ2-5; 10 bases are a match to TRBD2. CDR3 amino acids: CASSLSRSGGEETQYF. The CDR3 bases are TGTGCCAGCAGTTTATCGCGGAGCGGGGGGGAAGAGACCCAGTACTTC.